The T cell receptor (beta chain) described here comes from a study of cytomegalovirus exposure and HLA in healthy donors. PCR primers comprised 60 Vbeta and 13 Jbeta primers. Clones were sequenced by immunoSEQ multiplex PCR, and TCRdb holds only the in-frame ones, with some missing. Of around 30,000 clones in the sample, around 40% were seen once. This clone was recorded a few times. Its matching antigen is unknown. This CDR3 is 13 amino acids long. CDR1 is SGHRS, CDR2 YFSETQ, per germline. V lost 0 bases, J lost 7 bases, and 10 bases lay in between. Among the donors, all were healthy bone marrow donors. Study-wide results and caveats: The number of N-insertions in an Asian-associated ancestry cluster was reportedly below the 666-donor mean in a later analysis. The study dropped some indistinguishable V segments, TRBV6-2 and TRBV6-3 among them.

The receptor was derived from a woman in her fifties or sixties in good health and CMV-seronegative. The chain joins TRBV5-1 to TRBJ2-5, with a possible D match to TRBD1 (5 bases). Sequenced: PBMCs. This chain's CDR3 is CASSLGPQGTQYF. The CDR3, as DNA: TGCGCCAGCAGCTTGGGCCCGCAGGGGACCCAGTACTTC. The full variable domain, rest sourced from reference TRBV5-1 and TRBJ2-5, is KAGVTQTPRYLIKTRGQQVTLSCSPISGHRSVSWYQQTPGQGLQFLFEYFSETQRNKGNFPGRFSGRQFSNSRSEMNVSTLELGDSALYLCASSLGPQGTQYFGPGTRLLVL.